The sequence of this T cell receptor beta chain was determined in a study of control samples from healthy donors and cancer patients. By proportion, this clone is medium-sized (0.01 to 0.1%). Between the trimmed V and J ends, which lost 0 bases and 9 bases, there was a span of 13 bases. This CDR3 is 14 amino acids long. Germline loops: CDR1 SGDLS, CDR2 YYNGEE. Assay used: immunoSEQ multiplex PCR; TCRdb lists only in-frame clones, some missing. The sample carries just under 65,000 clones, 75% to 85% recorded once. The chain uses TRBV9 and TRBJ2-1; D uncertain. The source material was blood. This receptor was taken from a man aged 40-49 years in good health. CDR3 bases: TGTGCCAGCAGCGTAGAGAGGACCCCGGGTGAGCAGTTCTTC. It yields the protein CASSVERTPGEQFF.